The 25 T cell receptor beta chains reported below all come from one sample, sequenced in a study of blood T cell repertoires in COVID-19. Sequencing used immunoSEQ multiplex PCR; TCRdb keeps in-frame clones, though not all of them. The sample holds some 93,000 clones, roughly 90% seen once. The sequenced sample consisted of peripheral blood. Receptor source: a man aged 60-69 years with acute or convalescent COVID-19.

The rearrangement links TRBV7-2 to TRBJ1-2, with D hard to call. The CDR3 is 12 amino acids. V lost 2 bases and J 8 bases, leaving 9 bases between the germline ends. Germline CDR1 is SGHTA and CDR2 is FQGNSA. The CDR3 spells CASSLSGIGYTF. The CDR3 bases are TGTGCCAGCAGCTTATCGGGGATCGGCTACACCTTC.

CDR3 DNA: TGTGCCAGCAGTTACGGCAGGAACACTGAAGCTTTCTTT. It encodes CASSYGRNTEAFF. This chain connects TRBV6-5 to TRBJ1-1; no clear D. The CDR3 is 13 amino acids. Trimming stripped 2 bases from V and 1 base from J, with 5 bases between. Germline values: CDR1 MNHEY, CDR2 SVGAGI.

The rearrangement joins TRBV11-3 to TRBJ2-2; 7 bases match TRBD1. This CDR3 contains 15 residues. After removal of 0 bases from V and 6 bases from J, the junction contained 4 bases not matched to a gene. CDR1 SGHNT and CDR2 YENEEA come from the germline V gene. The CDR3 DNA reads TGTGCCAGCAGCTTAGATGGCGACAGGGCCGGGGAGCTGTTTTTT. It yields the protein CASSLDGDRAGELFF.

This chain connects TRBV4-1 to TRBJ2-1; 10 bases align to TRBD1. Germline CDR1 and CDR2: MGHRA and YSYEKL. CDR3 size: 16 residues. The J segment lost 7 bases and the V segment lost 0 bases, leaving 6 bases of the junction unmatched. The CDR3 nucleotides are TGCGCCAGCAGCCAAGATGCAGGACAGGGGGTTAATGAGCAGTTCTTC. Its translation: CASSQDAGQGVNEQFF.

This rearrangement joins TRBV5-1 to TRBJ2-3; TRBD2 matches at 13 bases. CDR3 size: 20 residues. V gave up 1 base and J gave up 0 bases; unmatched junction bases: 11. Looked up from germline, CDR1 is SGHRS and CDR2 is YFSETQ. The CDR3 DNA follows: TGCGCCAGCAGCTTGCTCCTGGGACTAGCGGGAACCCCTAGCACAGATACGCAGTATTTT. This encodes CASSLLLGLAGTPSTDTQYF.

V and J are TRBV6-5 and TRBJ1-1, with D tentatively TRBD1 (5 bases). Germline V CDR1 and CDR2: MNHEY, SVGAGI. Trimming removed 8 bases at V and 2 bases at J, with 9 bases between. The CDR3 runs to 12 residues. The CDR3 DNA follows: TGTGCCAGCGGGAGGGGAAACACTGAAGCTTTCTTT. The encoded protein is CASGRGNTEAFF.

The chain employs TRBV7-9 and TRBJ2-5; 11 bases align to TRBD2. Germline CDR1 reads SEHNR; CDR2 reads FQNEAQ (reference sequence). V trimming: 5 bases; J trimming: 1 base; junction bases outside the gene matches: 6. This CDR3 spans 16 amino acids. CDR3 sequence (DNA): TGTGCCAGCAGCAGACTAGCGGGGTCAGGCCAAGAGACCCAGTACTTC. Its translation is CASSRLAGSGQETQYF.

This sequence joins TRBV25-1 and TRBJ2-3, with 9 bases that match TRBD2. V shed 6 bases, J shed 7 bases, and the junction held 8 bases outside the gene matches. The CDR3 has 14 amino acids. Germline lookup yields CDR1 MGHDK and CDR2 SYGVNS. The CDR3, as DNA: TGTGCCAGCAGCCTAGCGGGGCCGGTACATACGCAGTATTTT. It is translated as CASSLAGPVHTQYF.

The rearrangement links TRBV5-1 to TRBJ2-1, with 7 bases aligning to TRBD2. J gave up 8 bases and V 4 bases, and 12 bases lay outside the gene matches. CDR3 length: 15 residues. From germline, CDR1 is SGHRS and CDR2 YFSETQ. The CDR3, as DNA: TGCGCCAGCAGCACAGCGGGGCATGAGGTCGATGAGCAGTTCTTC. It translates to CASSTAGHEVDEQFF.

The chain combines TRBV12-5 with TRBJ1-2; the D gene is possibly TRBD1 (6 bases). The CDR3 sequence is 14 residues long. Deletions cut 2 bases from V and 3 bases from J, with 10 bases between. Germline CDR1 and CDR2: LGHNT and FRNRAP. CDR3 bases: TGTGCTAGTGGTTTGTACAGGGCCGACTATGGCTACACCTTC. Translated, it gives CASGLYRADYGYTF.

The CDR3 bases are TGCGCCAGCAGCATGGTAGGGGCGAGTGAAAAACTGTTTTTT. This translates into CASSMVGASEKLFF. The V call is TRBV5-1, the J call TRBJ1-4; D perhaps matches TRBD1 (5 bases). Deletions cut 4 bases from V and 7 bases from J, with 14 bases between. The germline gives CDR1 SGHRS, CDR2 YFSETQ. The CDR3 loop spans 14 amino acids. Complete variable domain (other parts from reference TRBV5-1 and TRBJ1-4): KAGVTQTPRYLIKTRGQQVTLSCSPISGHRSVSWYQQTPGQGLQFLFEYFSETQRNKGNFPGRFSGRQFSNSRSEMNVSTLELGDSALYLCASSMVGASEKLFFGSGTQLSVL.

This clone occurred a few times. V is TRBV3-1 (or the pseudogene TRBV3-2) and J is TRBJ2-7, with 12 bases lining up with TRBD2. V trimming: 4 bases; J trimming: 4 bases; junction bases outside the gene matches: 5. The CDR3 extends over 15 amino acids. Germline CDR1 reads LGHDT; CDR2 reads YNNKEL (reference sequence). CDR3: CASSPSGRALYEQYF. Here the CDR3 DNA reads TGTGCCAGCAGCCCTAGCGGGAGGGCCTTGTACGAGCAGTACTTC.

The CDR3 DNA follows: TGTGCCAGCAGCCACGCTAGGACGTCGGGAGAAGAGACCCAGTACTTC. Translating gives CASSHARTSGEETQYF. The rearrangement uses TRBV5-4 and TRBJ2-5, with a weak D call TRBD2 (6 bases). The V gene lost 4 bases and the J gene lost 3 bases, with 19 bases spanning the gap. The germline V gene encodes CDR1 SGHNT and CDR2 YYREEE (reference sequence). The CDR3 sequence is 16 residues long.

The chain recombines TRBV3-1 (or the pseudogene TRBV3-2) with TRBJ2-3; weak D call: TRBD2 (6 bases). The CDR3 is made up of 17 amino acids. Germline CDR1 LGHDT, CDR2 YNNKEL (reference sequence). Trimming cost V 1 base and J 3 bases, with 17 bases left between them. This CDR3 reads CASSQGFPGDGTDTQYF. CDR3 bases: TGTGCCAGCAGCCAAGGATTCCCGGGAGATGGGACAGATACGCAGTATTTT.

There are many counts of this clone. This chain joins TRBV6-5 and TRBJ1-1; D not certain. Germline CDR1 reads MNHEY; CDR2 reads SVGAGI. The CDR3 has 13 amino acids. Between the trimmed V and J ends, which lost 5 bases and 3 bases, there was a span of 10 bases. For the CDR3, the DNA is TGTGCCAGCAGTAGGCGGGTGGACACTGAAGCTTTCTTT. Translated, it gives CASSRRVDTEAFF.

This rearrangement joins TRBV29-1 to TRBJ2-7, with 11 bases matching TRBD2. The germline V gene encodes CDR1 SQVTM and CDR2 ANQGSEA. CDR3 length: 14 residues. V was pared by 5 bases and J by 1 base, with 4 bases of the junction left unmatched. CDR3 protein: CSVTGLAGSYEQYF. CDR3 bases: TGCAGCGTTACCGGACTAGCGGGTTCCTACGAGCAGTACTTC.

This chain links TRBV11-2 with TRBJ2-7, with 8 positions matching TRBD1. J was trimmed by 4 bases and V by 1 base; bases with no gene match: 9. In germline, CDR1 is SGHAT, CDR2 FQNNGV. This CDR3 has 16 residues. The CDR3 nucleotides read TGTGCCAGCAGCTTAGGAGGACAGGGTATATCATACGAGCAGTACTTC. Translated, it gives CASSLGGQGISYEQYF. Filled out from reference TRBV11-2 and TRBJ2-7, the complete variable domain reads EAGVAQSPRYKIIEKRQSVAFWCNPISGHATLYWYQQILGQGPKLLIQFQNNGVVDDSQLPKDRFSAERLKGVDSTLKIQPAKLEDSAVYLCASSLGGQGISYEQYFGPGTRLTVT.

This clone was counted a single time. This same CDR3 is encoded by further DNA sequences in the sample. The rearrangement uses TRBV5-1 and TRBJ1-6, with D perhaps TRBD1 (6 bases). Trimming took off 0 bases at V and 3 bases at J, with 10 bases between the two ends. The CDR3 sequence is 16 residues long. Germline CDR1 SGHRS, CDR2 YFSETQ. The DNA of the CDR3 is TGCGCCAGCAGCTTGGCTGGCAGGGGCTATAATTCACCCCTCCACTTT. This encodes CASSLAGRGYNSPLHF.

CDR3: CASSLVDSGQFF. Here the CDR3 DNA reads TGTGCCAGCAGCTTAGTAGACTCTGGGCAGTTCTTC. This chain connects TRBV7-9 to TRBJ2-1; the D is unclear. V shed 1 base and J shed 12 bases, with 10 bases lying between them. Germline values: CDR1 SEHNR, CDR2 FQNEAQ (reference sequence). The CDR3 length is 12 residues.

The rearrangement joins TRBV6-5 to TRBJ1-2; D is uncertain. The germline gives CDR1 MNHEY, CDR2 SVGAGI. V was clipped by 6 bases and J by 6 bases, with 14 bases between them. CDR3 length equals 13 residues. The CDR3: CASRGPGEHGYTF. The CDR3 DNA reads as TGTGCCAGCAGAGGACCCGGGGAGCATGGCTACACCTTC.

The chain recombines TRBV19 with TRBJ1-2, with D uncertain. This CDR3 is 11 amino acids long. Germline V CDR1 and CDR2: LNHDA, SQIVND (reference sequence). The ends were cut back, 11 bases at V and 6 bases at J, with 13 bases in the middle. The CDR3 nucleotides are TGTGCCGGGTGGGGAGGAAATGGCTACACCTTC. Amino acids: CAGWGGNGYTF.

The chain links TRBV5-1 to TRBJ1-2, with D maybe TRBD1 (6 bases). V gave up 1 base and J gave up 5 bases, with 12 bases separating them. The CDR3 has 14 amino acids. Germline CDR1 SGHRS, CDR2 YFSETQ. CDR3 DNA sequence: TGCGCCAGCAGCTTGTTATCAGGGGCGTATGGCTACACCTTC. Its protein is CASSLLSGAYGYTF.

This chain connects TRBV29-1 to TRBJ2-7; TRBD2 aligns across 7 bases. The germline V gene has CDR1 SQVTM and CDR2 ANQGSEA. This CDR3 spans 14 amino acids. The J segment lost 2 bases and the V segment lost 6 bases, leaving 10 bases of the junction unmatched. The CDR3 region has the DNA TGCAGCGTAGGTCCAGCGGGGTCCCCCTACGAGCAGTACTTC. Its translation is CSVGPAGSPYEQYF.

The J gene is TRBJ1-5, the V gene TRBV27; D unclear. The CDR3 extends over 14 amino acids. Germline CDR1 reads MNHEY; CDR2 reads SMNVEV (reference sequence). V lost 4 bases, J lost 9 bases, and 16 bases lay in between. In nucleotides, the CDR3 is TGTGCCAGCAGTTATTCCGGGAAAGAAAGGCCCCAGCATTTT. Translating gives CASSYSGKERPQHF.

The chain employs TRBV20-1 and TRBJ2-1; D may be TRBD2 (5 bases). The CDR3 length is 11 residues. Germline-derived CDR1 and CDR2 are DFQATT and SNEGSKA (reference sequence). With 7 bases removed from V and 3 bases from J, the gap between germline ends came to 7 bases. The CDR3 nucleotides are TGCAGTGGACTATTCTACAATGAGCAGTTCTTC. Translation gives CSGLFYNEQFF.